This T cell receptor beta chain was captured in a study of cytotoxic CD8 clonotypes in ibrutinib-treated CLL. Generated by immunoSEQ multiplex PCR, the TCRdb table keeps only in-frame clones and is missing some. The sample includes under 45,000 clones, 55% to 80% of them seen just once. Germline-derived CDR1 and CDR2 are ENHRY and SYGVKD. Trimming took 10 bases from V and 4 from J, leaving 13 bases between them. The CDR3 is 12 amino acids. The sequence derives from a human donor with chronic lymphocytic leukemia. The sample consisted of PBMCs, taken at disease progression, from a patient treated with ibrutinib. The rearrangement links TRBV10-3 to TRBJ1-2; weak D call: TRBD1 (6 bases). CDR3 amino acids: CASYREGYGYTF. The CDR3 nucleotides are TGTGCCAGCTACAGGGAGGGCTATGGCTACACCTTC.